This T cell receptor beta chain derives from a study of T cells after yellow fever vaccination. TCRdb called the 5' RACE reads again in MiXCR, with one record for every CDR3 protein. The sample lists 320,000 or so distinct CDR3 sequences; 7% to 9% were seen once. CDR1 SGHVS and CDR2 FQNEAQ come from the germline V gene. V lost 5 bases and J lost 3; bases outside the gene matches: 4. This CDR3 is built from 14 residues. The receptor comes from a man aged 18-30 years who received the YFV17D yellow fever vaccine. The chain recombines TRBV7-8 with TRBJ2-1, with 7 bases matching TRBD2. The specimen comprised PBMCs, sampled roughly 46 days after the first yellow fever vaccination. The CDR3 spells CASSPRTSYNEQFF. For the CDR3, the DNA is TGTGCCAGCAGCCCAAGGACTAGCTACAATGAGCAGTTCTTC. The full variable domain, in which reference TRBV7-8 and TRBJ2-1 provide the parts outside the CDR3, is GAGVSQSPRYKVAKRGQDVALRCDPISGHVSLFWYQQALGQGPEFLTYFQNEAQLDKSGLPSDRFFAERPEGSVSTLKIQRTQQEDSAVYLCASSPRTSYNEQFFGPGTRLTVL.